The 21 T cell receptor beta chains below all came from one sample that was sequenced in a study of cytomegalovirus exposure and HLA in healthy donors. Vbeta (60) and Jbeta (13) primers were used in the PCR. Using immunoSEQ multiplex PCR, the repertoire was profiled, and TCRdb retains in-frame clones only, with some absent. The sample has 80,000 to 100,000 clones; 55% to 75% are singletons. The specimen sequenced was PBMCs. The receptor set was obtained from a man aged 50 to 59 in good health and CMV-seronegative.

The gene calls are TRBV6-1 and TRBJ2-7, with 7 positions matching TRBD1. The trim removed 2 bases at V and 3 bases at J, leaving 10 bases unmatched. CDR1 MNHNS and CDR2 SASEGT come from the germline V gene. The CDR3 is 16 amino acids. As DNA, the CDR3 is TGTGCCAGCAGTGAAACAGGGGACGCTAGGTTCTACGAGCAGTACTTC. Translating gives CASSETGDARFYEQYF.

In its sample, this clone was seen a few times. The V and J genes are TRBV7-2 and TRBJ2-5; 7 nucleotides agree with TRBD2. Matching the DNA end better, TRBJ2-7 makes the J call doubtful. The CDR3 has 15 amino acids. Germline CDR1 is SGHTA and CDR2 is FQGNSA. The CDR3 DNA sequence: TGTGCCAGCAGCTTAGACCGGACTAGAGCCTACGAGCAGTACTTC. Its protein product is CASSLDRTRAYEQYF.

The chain has TRBV4-1 and TRBJ2-7; the match to TRBD2 covers 11 bases. With V trimmed by 4 bases and J by 3 bases, 8 bases remained unmatched. Germline lookup yields CDR1 MGHRA and CDR2 YSYEKL. The CDR3 is 16 residues long. The CDR3 reads CASSPLAGGNYYEQYF. In DNA form, the CDR3 reads TGCGCCAGCAGCCCCCTAGCGGGGGGAAACTACTACGAGCAGTACTTC.

The V gene is TRBV19, the J gene TRBJ2-1; the match to TRBD2 covers 11 bases. V shed 7 bases and J 9 bases; nucleotides not matched to a gene: 11. Germline CDR1 LNHDA, CDR2 SQIVND (reference sequence). The CDR3 consists of 15 residues. The CDR3 reads CASISLAGGPGEQFF. Written as DNA, the CDR3 is TGTGCCAGTATCTCCTTAGCGGGAGGGCCGGGTGAGCAGTTCTTC. The full variable domain, its missing parts supplied by reference TRBV19 and TRBJ2-1, is DGGITQSPKYLFRKEGQNVTLSCEQNLNHDAMYWYRQDPGQGLRLIYYSQIVNDFQKGDIAEGYSVSREKKESFPLTVTSAQKNPTAFYLCASISLAGGPGEQFFGPGTRLTVL.

This clone has a single count. The V gene is TRBV12-5, the J gene TRBJ2-1; weak D call: TRBD2 (5 bases). V lost 6 bases and J 2 bases, leaving 14 bases between the germline ends. Looked up from germline, CDR1 is LGHNT and CDR2 is FRNRAP. CDR3 length: 15 amino acids. The CDR3 region has the DNA TGTGCTAGTGGACGTCCGGGGTCCCCCTACAATGAGCAGTTCTTC. This gives the protein CASGRPGSPYNEQFF.

The chain is built from TRBV5-1 and TRBJ1-2; D unclear. The CDR3 runs to 14 residues. Looked up from germline, CDR1 is SGHRS and CDR2 is YFSETQ. V lost 6 bases, J lost 8 bases, and 20 bases lay in between. The CDR3, as DNA: TGCGCCAGCACACCCGGCGGGAAGGGAGGCGGCTACACCTTC. Amino acid sequence: CASTPGGKGGGYTF. The full variable domain, rest sourced from reference TRBV5-1 and TRBJ1-2, is KAGVTQTPRYLIKTRGQQVTLSCSPISGHRSVSWYQQTPGQGLQFLFEYFSETQRNKGNFPGRFSGRQFSNSRSEMNVSTLELGDSALYLCASTPGGKGGGYTFGSGTRLTVV.

This chain joins TRBV7-9 and TRBJ2-2; D ambiguous. The germline V gene has CDR1 SEHNR and CDR2 FQNEAQ (reference sequence). Trimming cost V 2 bases and J 6 bases, with 13 bases left between them. The CDR3 has 15 amino acids. CDR3 residues: CASSLYQALSGELFF. The CDR3 nucleotides read TGTGCCAGCAGCTTATATCAGGCCCTCTCCGGGGAGCTGTTTTTT.

The chain has TRBV4-1 and TRBJ2-3; 8 bases line up with TRBD2. In germline, CDR1 is MGHRA, CDR2 YSYEKL. With V trimmed by 10 bases and J by 4 bases, 10 bases remained unmatched. The CDR3 has 14 residues. In nucleotides, the CDR3 is TGCGCCATCTCGAGCGGGAGTGGATCAGATACGCAGTATTTT. Translating it yields CAISSGSGSDTQYF.

The V gene is TRBV4-1, the J gene TRBJ1-4, with 7 bases fitting TRBD1. The germline V gene has CDR1 MGHRA and CDR2 YSYEKL. The CDR3 consists of 17 residues. The trim removed 4 bases at V and 7 bases at J, leaving 15 bases unmatched. The CDR3 is CASSRIPTGANSEKLFF. The CDR3 nucleotides are TGCGCCAGCAGCCGAATACCTACAGGGGCCAATTCTGAAAAACTGTTTTTT.

This clone was found a few times. The genes are TRBV7-3 and TRBJ2-3, with unresolved D. This CDR3 contains 18 residues. Germline V gene data show CDR1 as SGHTA and CDR2 as FQGTGA. V was trimmed by 0 bases and J by 5 bases, leaving 21 bases between them. CDR3 sequence (DNA): TGTGCCAGCAGCTTAACAGGAGAAGCTCAAACGACGGGAGATACGCAGTATTTT. Translating gives CASSLTGEAQTTGDTQYF. The full variable domain, rest sourced from reference TRBV7-3 and TRBJ2-3, is GAGVSQTPSNKVTEKGKYVELRCDPISGHTALYWYRQSLGQGPEFLIYFQGTGAADDSGLPNDRFFAVRPEGSVSTLKIQRTERGDSAVYLCASSLTGEAQTTGDTQYFGPGTRLTVL.

This clone was seen a few times. The gene calls are TRBV27 and TRBJ2-3; D not resolved. This CDR3 has 14 residues. V shed 0 bases and J shed 4 bases, with 8 bases lying between them. The germline V gene encodes CDR1 MNHEY and CDR2 SMNVEV (reference sequence). In nucleotides, the CDR3 is TGTGCCAGCAGTTTATCGACCAGCGCAGATACGCAGTATTTT. Its translation: CASSLSTSADTQYF.

V is TRBV10-2 and J is TRBJ2-2; the D gene is possibly TRBD2 (6 bases). Germline CDR1 and CDR2: WSHSY and SAAADI. V lost 9 bases, J lost 7 bases, and 18 bases lay in between. The CDR3 is 14 amino acids. The CDR3 sequence is CASGDSRSSGELFF. As DNA, the CDR3 is TGCGCCAGTGGGGACTCCCGCTCAAGCGGGGAGCTGTTTTTT.

The J gene is TRBJ2-5, the V gene TRBV10-3, with TRBD2 matching 10 bases. The assigned J gene may be wrong: the sequence end matches TRBJ2-7 better. In germline, CDR1 is ENHRY, CDR2 SYGVKD. The CDR3 covers 13 residues. This CDR3 is CASGTSDSYEQYF. CDR3 sequence (DNA): TGTGCTTCTGGGACTAGCGACTCCTACGAGCAGTACTTC.

The chain couples TRBV28 to TRBJ1-5; 7 bases are a match to TRBD1. Per the germline V gene, CDR1 is MDHEN and CDR2 is SYDVKM. There are 14 residues in the CDR3. CDR3 in amino acids: CAGGPGLLNQPQHF. The CDR3 DNA reads as TGTGCAGGGGGCCCGGGGCTGCTGAATCAGCCCCAGCATTTT.

This clone was detected only once. The V call is TRBV5-4, the J call TRBJ1-2, with 10 bases aligning to TRBD1. The CDR3 totals 16 residues. Trimming cost V 7 bases and J 4 bases; bases outside gene matches: 13. The V gene's germline CDR1 is SGHNT and CDR2 YYREEE (reference sequence). CDR3 amino acids: CASHALGTGASYGYTF. The CDR3 nucleotides are TGTGCCAGCCACGCCCTTGGGACAGGGGCGAGCTATGGCTACACCTTC.

This clone has just a few counts. The chain links TRBV7-2 to TRBJ2-7, with 11 bases aligning to TRBD2. V shed 6 bases, J shed 2 bases, and the junction held 15 bases outside the gene matches. In germline, CDR1 is SGHTA, CDR2 FQGNSA. This CDR3 comprises 18 residues. The CDR3 DNA is TGTGCCAGCAGTTCTCCCCCCGGGACTAGCGGTAGGCCCTACGAGCAGTACTTC. This gives the protein CASSSPPGTSGRPYEQYF. The full variable domain, completed using reference TRBV7-2 and TRBJ2-7, is GAGVSQSPSNKVTEKGKDVELRCDPISGHTALYWYRQSLGQGLEFLIYFQGNSAPDKSGLPSDRFSAERTGGSVSTLTIQRTQQEDSAVYLCASSSPPGTSGRPYEQYFGPGTRLTVT.

The rearrangement links TRBV5-1 to TRBJ2-6, with 9 bases identical to TRBD1. The junction had 11 bases not matched to a gene; V was cut back by 4 bases and J by 3 bases. This CDR3 region has 18 residues. The germline V gene encodes CDR1 SGHRS and CDR2 YFSETQ. The CDR3 DNA follows: TGCGCCAGCAGCGATGGGGGACAGGGAGTCCTTGGGGCCAACGTCCTGACTTTC. The encoded protein is CASSDGGQGVLGANVLTF.

This clone has just a few counts. The chain recombines TRBV2 with TRBJ1-1; D ambiguous. Germline CDR1 SNHLY, CDR2 FYNNEI. The CDR3 covers 13 residues. V dropped 3 bases and J dropped 4 bases, with 9 bases sitting between them. The CDR3, as DNA: TGTGCCAGCAGTGAGCTGGAGGGCACTGAAGCTTTCTTT. Its translation: CASSELEGTEAFF.

The table lists this clone with a count of one. This chain links TRBV28 with TRBJ1-5; TRBD1 matches at 7 bases. Losses at the gene ends were 3 bases for V and 2 bases for J; bases not matched to a gene: 4. This CDR3 spans 15 amino acids. Germline V gives CDR1 MDHEN, CDR2 SYDVKM. The CDR3 sequence is CASSFDRVGNQPQHF. CDR3 DNA sequence: TGTGCCAGCAGTTTCGACAGGGTAGGCAATCAGCCCCAGCATTTT.

The chain joins TRBV28 to TRBJ1-4; TRBD1 aligns across 9 bases. CDR1 and CDR2 (germline): MDHEN, SYDVKM. This CDR3 is 19 amino acids long. J was trimmed by 0 bases and V by 6 bases; bases with no gene match: 14. The CDR3 DNA reads TGTGCCAGCAGCCCATCCCGGGACAGGGAACCTGCAACTAATGAAAAACTGTTTTTT. Protein: CASSPSRDREPATNEKLFF.

The chain links TRBV12-2 to TRBJ1-2; TRBD1, the table's D call, lacks a check against the DNA. TRBV12-2 is given as a pseudogene. This CDR3 has 13 residues. The CDR3 reads CASRSGQGSGYTF. For the CDR3, the DNA is TGTGCAAGTCGCTCAGGACAGGGAAGTGGCTACACCTTC.